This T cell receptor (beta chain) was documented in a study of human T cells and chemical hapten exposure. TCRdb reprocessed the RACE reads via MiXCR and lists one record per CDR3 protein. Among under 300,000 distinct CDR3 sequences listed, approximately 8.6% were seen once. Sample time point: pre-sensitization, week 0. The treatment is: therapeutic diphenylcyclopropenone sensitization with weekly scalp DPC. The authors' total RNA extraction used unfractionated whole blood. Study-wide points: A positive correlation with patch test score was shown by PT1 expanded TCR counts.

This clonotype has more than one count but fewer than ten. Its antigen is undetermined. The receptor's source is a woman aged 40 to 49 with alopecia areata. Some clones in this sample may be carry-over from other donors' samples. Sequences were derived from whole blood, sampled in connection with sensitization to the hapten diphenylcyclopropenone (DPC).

The CDR3: CASSQDVSGNTIYF. DNA of the CDR3: TGTGCCAGCAGCCAAGATGTTAGTGGAAACACCATATATTTT. The J gene is TRBJ1-3, the V gene TRBV4-2; D ambiguous. Germline V gene data show CDR1 as LGHNA and CDR2 as YNFKEQ. The CDR3 contains 14 residues. V was clipped by 0 bases and J by 3 bases, with 6 bases between them.